This T cell receptor (beta chain) is from a study of blood T cell repertoires in COVID-19. Study details: Sites in the United States, Italy and Spain provided acute and convalescent COVID-19 samples. T cells, B-cell-depleted T cells, or PBMCs provided the cDNA or gDNA that served as material.

Assay: immunoSEQ multiplex PCR; the TCRdb copy retains only in-frame clones and omits some. The sample records a few hundred thousand clones, 85% being singletons. This clone occurred once. This CDR3 comprises 12 residues. Trimming took 8 bases from V and 4 from J, leaving 11 bases between them. Germline V gene sequence: CDR1 MGHDK, CDR2 SYGVNS. The chain uses TRBV25-1 and TRBJ1-1; possibly TRBD1 for D (5 bases). This sequence was found in a man aged 35 to 55 who had recovered from COVID-19. Sequenced sample: PBMCs or T cells enriched from blood (not recorded which). CDR3 in amino acids: CASADGGTEAFF. CDR3 nucleotides: TGTGCCAGCGCGGACGGGGGCACTGAAGCTTTCTTT. Complete variable domain (other parts from reference TRBV25-1 and TRBJ1-1): EADIYQTPRYLVIGTGKKITLECSQTMGHDKMYWYQQDPGMELHLIHYSYGVNSTEKGDLSSESTVSRIRTEHFPLTLESARPSHTSQYLCASADGGTEAFFGQGTRLTVV.